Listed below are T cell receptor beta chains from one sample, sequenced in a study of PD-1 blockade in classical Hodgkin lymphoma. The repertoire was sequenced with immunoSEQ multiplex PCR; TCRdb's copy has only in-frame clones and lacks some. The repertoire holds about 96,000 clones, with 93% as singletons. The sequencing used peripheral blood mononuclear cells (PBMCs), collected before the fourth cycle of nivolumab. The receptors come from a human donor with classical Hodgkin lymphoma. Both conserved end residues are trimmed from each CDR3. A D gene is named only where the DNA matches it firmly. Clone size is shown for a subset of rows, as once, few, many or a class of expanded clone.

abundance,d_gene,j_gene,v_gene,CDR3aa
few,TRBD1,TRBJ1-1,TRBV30,AWRVLGQGDTEAF
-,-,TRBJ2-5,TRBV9,ASSMSGGVQETQY
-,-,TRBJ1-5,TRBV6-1,ASSELGGAGNQPQH
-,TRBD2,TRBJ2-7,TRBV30,AWNPGGLGSEQY
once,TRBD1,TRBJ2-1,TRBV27,ASSLRQGWDRNEQF
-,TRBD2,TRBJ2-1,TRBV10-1,ASSGRVAGSLTYNEQF
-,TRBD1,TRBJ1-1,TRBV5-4,ASSAAGGLEAF
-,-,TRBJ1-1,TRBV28,ASSPPGNMNTEAF
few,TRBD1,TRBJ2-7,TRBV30,AWGSTGAMYEQY
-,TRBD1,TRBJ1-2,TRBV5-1,ASSSGQGVDYGYT
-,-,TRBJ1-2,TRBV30,AWSAGGDGYGYT
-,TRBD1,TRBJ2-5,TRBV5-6,ASSLADRAGETQY
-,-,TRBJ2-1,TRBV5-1,ASSLGLDVGEQF
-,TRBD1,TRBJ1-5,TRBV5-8,ASSLLGTGEQPQH
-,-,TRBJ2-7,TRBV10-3,AISERQVSYEQY
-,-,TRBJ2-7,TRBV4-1,ASSQDGRVGGQY
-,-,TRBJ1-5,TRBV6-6,ASSTKGGASNQPQH
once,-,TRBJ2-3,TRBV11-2,ASSLIGLWDTQY
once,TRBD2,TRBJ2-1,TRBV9,ASSGLAGGPSEQF
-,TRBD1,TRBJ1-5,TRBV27,ASSLTGGNNQPQH
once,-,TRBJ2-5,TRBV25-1,ASSAGQETQY
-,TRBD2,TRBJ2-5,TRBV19,ASSRGLAGVETQY
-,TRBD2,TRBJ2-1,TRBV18,ASSLLASGGSNEQF
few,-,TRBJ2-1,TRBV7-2,ASSPSSLNEQF
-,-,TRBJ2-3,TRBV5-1,ASSSGEGTDTQY
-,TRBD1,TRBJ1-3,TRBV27,ASSFVEGAAGNTIY
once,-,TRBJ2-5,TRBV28,ASSFSLGVQETQY
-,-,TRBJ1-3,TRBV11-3,ASSQEGSGNTIY
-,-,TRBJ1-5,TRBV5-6,ASSLRGNQPQH
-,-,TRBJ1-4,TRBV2,ASTLNGGVRLF
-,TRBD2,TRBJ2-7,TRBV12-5,ASAPTSGSPYEQY
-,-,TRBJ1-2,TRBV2,ASRIGPSTYGYT
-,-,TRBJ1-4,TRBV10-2,ASSANSGENEKLF
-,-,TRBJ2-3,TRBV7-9,ASRVAATDTQY
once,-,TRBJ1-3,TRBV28,ASSPGQGNTIY
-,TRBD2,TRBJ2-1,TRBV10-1,ASSESRGSGRGNEQF
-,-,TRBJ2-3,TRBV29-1,SVAGADTQY
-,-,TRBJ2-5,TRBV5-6,ASSSPRETQY
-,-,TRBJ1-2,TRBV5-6,ASTLGGANPYGYT
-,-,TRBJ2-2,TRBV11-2,ASSLLQGGTGELF
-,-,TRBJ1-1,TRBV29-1,SVRSQEVNTEAF
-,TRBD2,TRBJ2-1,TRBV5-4,ASSLYGRAIYNEQF
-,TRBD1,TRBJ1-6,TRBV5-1,ASSLRMGQGGSSPLH
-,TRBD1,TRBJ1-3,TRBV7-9,ASSLAVNRGNTIY
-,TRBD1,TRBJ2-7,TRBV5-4,ASSLGGTGPWEQY
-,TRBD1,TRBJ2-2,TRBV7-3,ASSLRQGNTGELF